This entry lists 12 T cell receptor beta chains sequenced from one sample in a study of OX40 agonist ivuxolimab in advanced cancers. Sequencing used immunoSEQ multiplex PCR; TCRdb keeps in-frame clones, though not all of them. The table lists tens of thousands of clones, roughly 82% of them singletons. Specimen: CD4+ or CD8+ T cells sorted from blood, collected in a trial of the OX40 agonist ivuxolimab. Receptors originate from an adult with an advanced solid tumor such as melanoma, head and neck, liver or kidney cancer.

This chain joins TRBV7-9 and TRBJ1-4; perhaps TRBD1 as D (6 bases). Germline CDR1 and CDR2: SEHNR and FQNEAQ (reference sequence). V was shortened by 5 bases and J by 8 bases, with 15 bases between the two germline ends. There are 14 residues in the CDR3. CDR3 in amino acids: CASSQAGAAEKLFF. CDR3 bases: TGTGCCAGCAGCCAGGCAGGGGCGGCGGAAAAACTGTTTTTT.

The genes are TRBV28 and TRBJ2-3, with 7 bases identical to TRBD1. Germline CDR1 is MDHEN and CDR2 is SYDVKM. J gave up 7 bases and V 6 bases, and 13 bases lay outside the gene matches. This CDR3 is 15 amino acids long. The chain's CDR3 is CASRRRQGQLYTQYF. The DNA of the CDR3 is TGTGCCAGCAGGAGAAGACAGGGCCAATTATATACGCAGTATTTT. Full variable domain (missing parts from reference TRBV28 and TRBJ2-3): DVKVTQSSRYLVKRTGEKVFLECVQDMDHENMFWYRQDPGLGLRLIYFSYDVKMKEKGDIPEGYSVSREKKERFSLILESASTNQTSMYLCASRRRQGQLYTQYFGPGTRLTVL.

This clone was picked up one time. The chain links TRBV28 to TRBJ2-5; tentatively, D is TRBD1 (5 bases). Deletions cut 1 base from V and 3 bases from J, with 12 bases between. This CDR3 has 15 amino acids. Germline assignment: CDR1 MDHEN and CDR2 SYDVKM. CDR3 sequence (DNA): TGTGCCAGCAGTTTATCGCGCAGGGCTAAAGAGACCCAGTACTTC. Its protein is CASSLSRRAKETQYF. The full variable domain, with the rest looked up from reference TRBV28 and TRBJ2-5, is DVKVTQSSRYLVKRTGEKVFLECVQDMDHENMFWYRQDPGLGLRLIYFSYDVKMKEKGDIPEGYSVSREKKERFSLILESASTNQTSMYLCASSLSRRAKETQYFGPGTRLLVL.

CDR3 sequence reads: CASSPIRGEETQYF. In DNA form, the CDR3 reads TGTGCCAGCAGTCCTATCCGGGGGGAAGAGACCCAGTACTTC. This chain connects TRBV6-1 to TRBJ2-5; TRBD2 matches 7 bases. The CDR3 is made up of 14 amino acids. Unmatched junction bases numbered 6, after V lost 5 bases and J lost 3 bases. The germline V gene has CDR1 MNHNS and CDR2 SASEGT.

The chain joins TRBV6-5 to TRBJ2-7, with TRBD1 identical over 7 bases. The CDR3 extends over 16 amino acids. V lost 3 bases, J lost 3 bases, and 11 bases stayed unmatched. CDR1 MNHEY and CDR2 SVGAGI come from the germline V gene. The CDR3 is CASSYKGALSDYEQYF. CDR3 sequence (DNA): TGTGCCAGCAGTTATAAGGGGGCTCTGTCTGACTACGAGCAGTACTTC.

The chain is built from TRBV19 and TRBJ2-2; D is unclear. Between the trimmed V and J ends, which lost 3 bases and 9 bases, there was a span of 17 bases. Per germline, CDR1 LNHDA and CDR2 SQIVND (reference sequence). This CDR3 is built from 15 residues. As DNA, the CDR3 is TGTGCCAGTAGTATCTCGAAGGCGATCTTCCGGGAGCTGTTTTTT. It translates to CASSISKAIFRELFF.

The CDR3 nucleotides read TGTGCCAGCAGCGTATCAGGGGCTTTCGGGGAGCTGTTTTTT. This gives the protein CASSVSGAFGELFF. This sequence joins TRBV2 and TRBJ2-2; maybe TRBD1 (6 bases). The V gene lost 6 bases and the J gene lost 7 bases, with 15 bases spanning the gap. CDR1 SNHLY and CDR2 FYNNEI come from the germline V gene. CDR3 size: 14 residues.

The chain recombines TRBV5-1 with TRBJ2-3, with D perhaps assigned TRBD1 or TRBD2 (5 bases each). Germline V gene data show CDR1 as SGHRS and CDR2 as YFSETQ. V lost 0 bases and J 4 bases, leaving 9 bases between the germline ends. The CDR3 consists of 14 residues. The DNA of the CDR3 is TGCGCCAGCAGCTTGGGGGGGTACGCAGATACGCAGTATTTT. Protein sequence: CASSLGGYADTQYF.

A single count supports this clone. The chain carries TRBV6-6 and TRBJ2-2; D remains ambiguous. Germline values: CDR1 MNHNY, CDR2 SVGAGI (reference sequence). The CDR3 is made up of 13 amino acids. Trimming pared 1 base from V and 1 base from J, leaving 1 base between. The CDR3 DNA sequence: TGTGCCAGCAGTTACTGGAACACCGGGGAGCTGTTTTTT. Translation gives CASSYWNTGELFF.

The chain links TRBV6-4 to TRBJ2-1; D may match TRBD1 or TRBD2 (5 bases each). With 4 bases removed from V and 9 bases from J, the gap between germline ends came to 19 bases. The CDR3 spans 15 residues. The germline gives CDR1 MRHNA, CDR2 SNTAGT. CDR3 sequence reads: CASSANSYVGVEQFF. In DNA form, the CDR3 reads TGTGCCAGCAGTGCCAACTCCTATGTGGGGGTTGAGCAGTTCTTC.

V and J are TRBV6-1 and TRBJ2-3, with 12 nucleotides matching TRBD1. Trimming cost V 5 bases and J 6 bases; bases outside gene matches: 3. Germline CDR1 and CDR2: MNHNS and SASEGT. This CDR3 is 14 amino acids long. DNA of the CDR3: TGTGCCAGCAGTTGGGGACAGGGGGCGGATACGCAGTATTTT. This translates into CASSWGQGADTQYF.

This clone was observed a few times. This chain links TRBV28 with TRBJ1-1; D gene uncertain. V lost 8 bases and J lost 0, with 19 bases in between. CDR1 is MDHEN and CDR2 is SYDVKM in the germline V gene. There are 16 residues in the CDR3. The CDR3 here is CASGSPGDALNTEAFF. DNA for the CDR3: TGTGCCAGCGGGTCCCCCGGGGATGCCCTGAACACTGAAGCTTTCTTT. Full variable domain (missing parts from reference TRBV28 and TRBJ1-1): DVKVTQSSRYLVKRTGEKVFLECVQDMDHENMFWYRQDPGLGLRLIYFSYDVKMKEKGDIPEGYSVSREKKERFSLILESASTNQTSMYLCASGSPGDALNTEAFFGQGTRLTVV.